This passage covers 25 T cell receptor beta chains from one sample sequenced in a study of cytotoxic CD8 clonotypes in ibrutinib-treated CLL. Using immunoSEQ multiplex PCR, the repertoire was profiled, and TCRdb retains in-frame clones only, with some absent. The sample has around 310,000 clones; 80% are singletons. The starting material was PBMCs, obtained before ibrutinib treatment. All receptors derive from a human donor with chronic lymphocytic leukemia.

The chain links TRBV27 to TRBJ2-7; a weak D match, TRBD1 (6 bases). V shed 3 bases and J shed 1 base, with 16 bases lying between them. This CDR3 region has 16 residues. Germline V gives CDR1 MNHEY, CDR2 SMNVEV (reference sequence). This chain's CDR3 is CASSFSALDRSYEQYF. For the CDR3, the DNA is TGTGCCAGCAGTTTTTCCGCTTTGGACAGATCCTACGAGCAGTACTTC.

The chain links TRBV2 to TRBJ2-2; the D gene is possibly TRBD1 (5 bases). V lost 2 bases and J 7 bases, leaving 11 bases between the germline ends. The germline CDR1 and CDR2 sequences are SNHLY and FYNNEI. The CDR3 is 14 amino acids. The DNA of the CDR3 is TGTGCCAGCAGTGAATTAAAGGGGATCGGGGAGCTGTTTTTT. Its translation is CASSELKGIGELFF. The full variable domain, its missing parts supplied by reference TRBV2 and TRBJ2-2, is EPEVTQTPSHQVTQMGQEVILRCVPISNHLYFYWYRQILGQKVEFLVSFYNNEISEKSEIFDDQFSVERPDGSNFTLKIRSTKLEDSAMYFCASSELKGIGELFFGEGSRLTVL.

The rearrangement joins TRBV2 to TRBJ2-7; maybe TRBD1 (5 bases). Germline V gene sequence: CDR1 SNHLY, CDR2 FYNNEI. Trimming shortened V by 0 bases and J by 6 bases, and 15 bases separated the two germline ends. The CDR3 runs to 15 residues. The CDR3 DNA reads TGTGCCAGCAGTGAAGCGCAGGGTACCAGACTCGAGCAGTACTTC. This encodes CASSEAQGTRLEQYF.

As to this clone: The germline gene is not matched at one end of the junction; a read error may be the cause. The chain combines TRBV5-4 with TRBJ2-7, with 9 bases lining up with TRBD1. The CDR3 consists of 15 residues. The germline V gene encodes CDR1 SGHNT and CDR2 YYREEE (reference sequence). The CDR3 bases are TGCGCCAGCAGCCAAGCCGGGACAGGGCCCTACGAGCAGTACTTC. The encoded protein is CASSQAGTGPYEQYF.

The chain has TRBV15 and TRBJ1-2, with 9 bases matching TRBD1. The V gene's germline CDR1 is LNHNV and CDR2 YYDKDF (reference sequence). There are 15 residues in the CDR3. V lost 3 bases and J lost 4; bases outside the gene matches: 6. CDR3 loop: CATSRDRGTTYGYTF. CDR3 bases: TGTGCCACCAGCAGGGACAGGGGAACCACCTATGGCTACACCTTC.

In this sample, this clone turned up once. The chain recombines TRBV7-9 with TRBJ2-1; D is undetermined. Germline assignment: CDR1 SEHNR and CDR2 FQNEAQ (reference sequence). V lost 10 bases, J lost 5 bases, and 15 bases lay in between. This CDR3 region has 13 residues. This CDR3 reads CATQVYGDNEQFF. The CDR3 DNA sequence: TGTGCCACCCAGGTGTATGGGGACAATGAGCAGTTCTTC.

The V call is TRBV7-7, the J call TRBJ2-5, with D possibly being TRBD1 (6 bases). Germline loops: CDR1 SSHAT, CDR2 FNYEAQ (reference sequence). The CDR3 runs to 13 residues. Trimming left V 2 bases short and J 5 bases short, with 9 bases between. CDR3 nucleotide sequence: TGTGCCAGCAGCTTAAACAGGGCTGAGACCCAGTACTTC. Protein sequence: CASSLNRAETQYF.

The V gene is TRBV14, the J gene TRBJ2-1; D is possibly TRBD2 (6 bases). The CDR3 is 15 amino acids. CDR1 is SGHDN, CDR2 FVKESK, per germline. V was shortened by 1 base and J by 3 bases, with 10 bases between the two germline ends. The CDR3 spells CASSQVKDYYNEQFF. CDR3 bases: TGTGCCAGCAGCCAAGTGAAGGACTACTACAATGAGCAGTTCTTC.

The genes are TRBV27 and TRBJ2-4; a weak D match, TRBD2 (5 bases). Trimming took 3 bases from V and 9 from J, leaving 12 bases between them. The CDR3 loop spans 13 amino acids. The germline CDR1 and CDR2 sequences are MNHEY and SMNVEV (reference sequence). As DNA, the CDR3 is TGTGCCAGCAGTTTTGGGTGGGAGCGCATTCAGTACTTC. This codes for CASSFGWERIQYF.

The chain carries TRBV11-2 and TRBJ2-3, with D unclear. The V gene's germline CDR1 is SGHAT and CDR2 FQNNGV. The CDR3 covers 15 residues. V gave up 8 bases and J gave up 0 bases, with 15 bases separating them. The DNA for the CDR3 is TGTGCCAGCCGGTGGGCAGTCGCTAGCACAGATACGCAGTATTTT. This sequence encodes CASRWAVASTDTQYF. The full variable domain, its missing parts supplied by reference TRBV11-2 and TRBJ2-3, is EAGVAQSPRYKIIEKRQSVAFWCNPISGHATLYWYQQILGQGPKLLIQFQNNGVVDDSQLPKDRFSAERLKGVDSTLKIQPAKLEDSAVYLCASRWAVASTDTQYFGPGTRLTVL.

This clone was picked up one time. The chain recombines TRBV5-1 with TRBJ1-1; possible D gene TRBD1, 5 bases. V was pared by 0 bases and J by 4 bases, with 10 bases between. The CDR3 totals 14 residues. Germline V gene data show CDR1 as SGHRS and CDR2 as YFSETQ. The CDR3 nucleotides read TGCGCCAGCAGCTTGGCCGGGGGGACCACTGAAGCTTTCTTT. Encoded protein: CASSLAGGTTEAFF.

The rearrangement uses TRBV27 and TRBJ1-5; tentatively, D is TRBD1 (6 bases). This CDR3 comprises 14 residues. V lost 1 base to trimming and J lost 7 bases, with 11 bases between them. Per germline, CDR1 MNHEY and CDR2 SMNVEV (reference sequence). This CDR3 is CASSLFRGYQPQHF. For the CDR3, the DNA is TGTGCCAGCAGTTTATTCAGGGGATACCAGCCCCAGCATTTT.

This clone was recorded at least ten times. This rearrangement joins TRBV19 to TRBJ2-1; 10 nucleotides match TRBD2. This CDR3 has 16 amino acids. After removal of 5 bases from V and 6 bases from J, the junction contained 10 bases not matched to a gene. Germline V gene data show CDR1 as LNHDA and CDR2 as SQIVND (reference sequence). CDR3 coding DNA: TGTGCCAGTAGTCCTAAGGTTTCTAGCGGGAGCAATGAGCAGTTCTTC. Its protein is CASSPKVSSGSNEQFF.

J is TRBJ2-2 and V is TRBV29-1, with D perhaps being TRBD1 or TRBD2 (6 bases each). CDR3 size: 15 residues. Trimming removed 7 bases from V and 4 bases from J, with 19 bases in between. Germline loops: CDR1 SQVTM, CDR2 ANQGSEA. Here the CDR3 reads CSATEGGRGTGELFF. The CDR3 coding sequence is TGCAGCGCCACAGAGGGGGGCAGGGGCACCGGGGAGCTGTTTTTT.

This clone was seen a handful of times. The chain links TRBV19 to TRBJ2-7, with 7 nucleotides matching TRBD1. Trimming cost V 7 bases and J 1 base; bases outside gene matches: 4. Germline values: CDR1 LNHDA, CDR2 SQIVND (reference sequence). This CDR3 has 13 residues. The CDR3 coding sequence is TGTGCCAGTACCAAGGGACAGTCCTACGAGCAGTACTTC. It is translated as CASTKGQSYEQYF.

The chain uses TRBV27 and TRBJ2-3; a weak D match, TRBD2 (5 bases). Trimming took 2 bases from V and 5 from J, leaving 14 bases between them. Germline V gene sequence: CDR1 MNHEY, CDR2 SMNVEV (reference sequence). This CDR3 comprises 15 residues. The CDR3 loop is CASSLGGRIIDTQYF. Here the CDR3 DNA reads TGTGCCAGCAGTTTAGGTGGGAGAATTATAGATACGCAGTATTTT.

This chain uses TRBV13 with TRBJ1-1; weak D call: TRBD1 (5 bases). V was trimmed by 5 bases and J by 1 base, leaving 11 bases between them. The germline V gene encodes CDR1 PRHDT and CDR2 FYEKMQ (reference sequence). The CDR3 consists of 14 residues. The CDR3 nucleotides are TGTGCCAGCAGCCATCAGGACAAGAACACTGAAGCTTTCTTT. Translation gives CASSHQDKNTEAFF.

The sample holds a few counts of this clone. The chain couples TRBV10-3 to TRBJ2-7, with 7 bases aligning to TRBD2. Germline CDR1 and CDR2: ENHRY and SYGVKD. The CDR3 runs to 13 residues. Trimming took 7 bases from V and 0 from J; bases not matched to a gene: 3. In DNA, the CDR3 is TGTGCCATCACCAGCGGGAACTCCTACGAGCAGTACTTC. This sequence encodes CAITSGNSYEQYF.

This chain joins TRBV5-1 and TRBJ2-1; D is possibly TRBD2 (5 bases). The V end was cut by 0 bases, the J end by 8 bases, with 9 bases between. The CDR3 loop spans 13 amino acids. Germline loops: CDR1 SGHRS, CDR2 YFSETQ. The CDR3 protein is CASSLAGWDEQFF. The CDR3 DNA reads TGCGCCAGCAGCTTGGCGGGATGGGATGAGCAGTTCTTC. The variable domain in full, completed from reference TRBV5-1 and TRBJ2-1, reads KAGVTQTPRYLIKTRGQQVTLSCSPISGHRSVSWYQQTPGQGLQFLFEYFSETQRNKGNFPGRFSGRQFSNSRSEMNVSTLELGDSALYLCASSLAGWDEQFFGPGTRLTVL.

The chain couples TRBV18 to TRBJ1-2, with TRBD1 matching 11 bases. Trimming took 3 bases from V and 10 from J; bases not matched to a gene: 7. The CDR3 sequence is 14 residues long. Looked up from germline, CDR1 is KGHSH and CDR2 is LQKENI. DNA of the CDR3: TGTGCCAGCTCACCGAAGGGACAGGGGGTAGACTACACCTTC. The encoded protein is CASSPKGQGVDYTF.

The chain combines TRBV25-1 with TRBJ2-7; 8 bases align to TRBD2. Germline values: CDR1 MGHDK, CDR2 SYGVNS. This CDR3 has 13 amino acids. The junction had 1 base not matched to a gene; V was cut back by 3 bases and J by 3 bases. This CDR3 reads CASSDGTSYEQYF. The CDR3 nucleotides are TGTGCCAGCAGTGATGGGACTAGCTACGAGCAGTACTTC.

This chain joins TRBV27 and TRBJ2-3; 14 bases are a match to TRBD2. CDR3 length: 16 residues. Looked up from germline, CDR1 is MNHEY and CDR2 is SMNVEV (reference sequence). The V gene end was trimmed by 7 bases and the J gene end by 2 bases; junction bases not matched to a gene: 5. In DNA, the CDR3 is TGTGCCAGCACCGGGACTAGCGGGAGACACACAGATACGCAGTATTTT. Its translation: CASTGTSGRHTDTQYF.

The CDR3 nucleotides are TGCGCCAGCAGCCCCTTCACCGGAGGTACTGAAGCTTTCTTT. Its protein is CASSPFTGGTEAFF. The gene calls are TRBV5-1 and TRBJ1-1; D not resolved. V lost 4 bases to trimming and J lost 5 bases, with 15 bases between them. CDR1 and CDR2 from the germline V gene are SGHRS and YFSETQ. The CDR3 contains 14 residues.

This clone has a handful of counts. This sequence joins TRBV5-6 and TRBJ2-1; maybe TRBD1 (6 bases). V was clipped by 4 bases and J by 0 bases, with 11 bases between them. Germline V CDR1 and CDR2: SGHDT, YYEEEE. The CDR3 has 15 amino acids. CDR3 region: CASSAPGVSYNEQFF. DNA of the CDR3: TGTGCCAGCAGCGCACCAGGGGTCTCCTACAATGAGCAGTTCTTC.

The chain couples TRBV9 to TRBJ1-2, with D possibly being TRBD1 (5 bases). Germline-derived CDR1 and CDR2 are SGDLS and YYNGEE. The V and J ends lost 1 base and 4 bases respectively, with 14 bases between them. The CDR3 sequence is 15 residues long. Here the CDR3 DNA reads TGTGCCAGCAGCGTATACCAGGGCTCGATCTATGGCTACACCTTC. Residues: CASSVYQGSIYGYTF.